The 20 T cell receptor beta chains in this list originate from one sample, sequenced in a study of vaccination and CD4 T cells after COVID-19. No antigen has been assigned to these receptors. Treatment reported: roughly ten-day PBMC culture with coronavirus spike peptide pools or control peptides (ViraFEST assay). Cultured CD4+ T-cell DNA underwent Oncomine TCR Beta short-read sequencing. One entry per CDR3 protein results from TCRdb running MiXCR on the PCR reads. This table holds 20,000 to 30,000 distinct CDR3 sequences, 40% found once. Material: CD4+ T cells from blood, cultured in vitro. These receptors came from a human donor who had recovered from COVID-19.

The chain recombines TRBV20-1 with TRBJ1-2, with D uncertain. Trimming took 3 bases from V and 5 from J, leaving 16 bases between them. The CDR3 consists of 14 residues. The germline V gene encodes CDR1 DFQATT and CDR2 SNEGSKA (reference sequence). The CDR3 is CSASGGRSRYGYTF. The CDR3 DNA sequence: TGCAGTGCTAGCGGAGGCAGGAGCAGGTATGGCTACACCTTC.

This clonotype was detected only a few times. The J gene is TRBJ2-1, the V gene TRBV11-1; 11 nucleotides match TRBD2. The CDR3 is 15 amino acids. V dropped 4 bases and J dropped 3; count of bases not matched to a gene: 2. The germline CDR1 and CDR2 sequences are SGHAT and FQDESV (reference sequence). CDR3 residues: CASSSGLADYNEQFF. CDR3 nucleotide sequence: TGTGCCAGCAGCTCGGGACTAGCGGACTACAATGAGCAGTTCTTC. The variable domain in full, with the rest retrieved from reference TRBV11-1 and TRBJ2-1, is EAEVAQSPRYKITEKSQAVAFWCDPISGHATLYWYRQILGQGPELLVQFQDESVVDDSQLPKDRFSAERLKGVDSTLKIQPAELGDSAMYLCASSSGLADYNEQFFGPGTRLTVL.

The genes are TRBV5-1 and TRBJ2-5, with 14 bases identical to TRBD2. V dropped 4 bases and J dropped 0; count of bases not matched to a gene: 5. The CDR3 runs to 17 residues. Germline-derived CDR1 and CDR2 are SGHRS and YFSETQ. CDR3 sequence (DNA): TGCGCCAGCAGCGGACTAGCGGGGGGTTTTAACCAAGAGACCCAGTACTTC. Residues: CASSGLAGGFNQETQYF.

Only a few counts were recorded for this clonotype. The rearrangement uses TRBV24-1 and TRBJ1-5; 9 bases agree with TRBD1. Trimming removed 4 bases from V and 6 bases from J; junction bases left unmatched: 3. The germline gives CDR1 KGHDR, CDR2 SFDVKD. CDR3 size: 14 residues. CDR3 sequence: CATSEDRGSQPQHF. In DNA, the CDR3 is TGTGCCACCAGTGAAGACAGGGGGAGTCAGCCCCAGCATTTT.

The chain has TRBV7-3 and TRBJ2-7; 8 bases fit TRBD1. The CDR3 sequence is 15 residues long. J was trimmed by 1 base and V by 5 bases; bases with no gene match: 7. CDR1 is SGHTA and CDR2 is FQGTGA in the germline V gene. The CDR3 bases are TGTGCCAGCAGCGCCACAGGGGGAAGGTCCTACGAGCAGTACTTC. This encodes CASSATGGRSYEQYF.

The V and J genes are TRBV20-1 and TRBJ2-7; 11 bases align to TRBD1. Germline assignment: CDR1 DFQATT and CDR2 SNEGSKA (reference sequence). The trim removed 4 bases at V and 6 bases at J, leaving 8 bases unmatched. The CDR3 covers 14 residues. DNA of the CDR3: TGCAGTGCTAAAACGGACAGGGGGCCGGCCGAGCAGTACTTC. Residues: CSAKTDRGPAEQYF.

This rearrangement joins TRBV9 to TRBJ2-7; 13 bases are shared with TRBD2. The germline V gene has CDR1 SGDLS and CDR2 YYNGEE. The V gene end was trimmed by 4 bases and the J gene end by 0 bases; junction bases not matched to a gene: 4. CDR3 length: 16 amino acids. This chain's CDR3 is CASSPRLAGGSYEQYF. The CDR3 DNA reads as TGTGCCAGCAGCCCCCGACTAGCGGGAGGCTCCTACGAGCAGTACTTC.

The CDR3 region is CASSPISGNEQFF. Written as DNA, the CDR3 is TGTGCCAGCTCACCCATTAGCGGGAATGAGCAGTTCTTC. V gene TRBV18 combines with J gene TRBJ2-1; 7 bases line up with TRBD2. The CDR3 is 13 residues long. The V gene end was trimmed by 3 bases and the J gene end by 7 bases; junction bases not matched to a gene: 3. Looked up from germline, CDR1 is KGHSH and CDR2 is LQKENI.

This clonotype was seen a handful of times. CDR3 nucleotide sequence: TGTGCCAGCAGCACAGATACGCAGTATTTT. Translation: CASSTDTQYF. The chain joins TRBV7-8 to TRBJ2-3, with D unresolved. The CDR3 is made up of 10 amino acids. Trimming pared 5 bases from V and 3 bases from J, leaving 0 bases between. Per the germline V gene, CDR1 is SGHVS and CDR2 is FQNEAQ.

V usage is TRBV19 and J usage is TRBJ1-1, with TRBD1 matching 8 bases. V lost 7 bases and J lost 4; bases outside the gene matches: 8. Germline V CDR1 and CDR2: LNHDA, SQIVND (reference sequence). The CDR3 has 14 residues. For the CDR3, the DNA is TGTGCCAGTAATCAGGGGGCTCGAGGCACTGAAGCTTTCTTT. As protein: CASNQGARGTEAFF.

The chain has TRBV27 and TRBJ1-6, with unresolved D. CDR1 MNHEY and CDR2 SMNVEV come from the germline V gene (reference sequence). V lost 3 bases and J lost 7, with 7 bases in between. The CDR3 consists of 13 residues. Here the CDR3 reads CASSFGRNSPLHF. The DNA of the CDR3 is TGTGCCAGCAGTTTCGGCAGGAATTCACCCCTCCACTTT.

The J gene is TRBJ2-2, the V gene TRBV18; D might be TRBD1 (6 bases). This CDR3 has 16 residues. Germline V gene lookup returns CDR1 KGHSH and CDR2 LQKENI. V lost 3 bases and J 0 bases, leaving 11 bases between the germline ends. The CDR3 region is CASSPQQGANTGELFF. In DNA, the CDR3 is TGTGCCAGCTCACCCCAACAGGGCGCGAACACCGGGGAGCTGTTTTTT.

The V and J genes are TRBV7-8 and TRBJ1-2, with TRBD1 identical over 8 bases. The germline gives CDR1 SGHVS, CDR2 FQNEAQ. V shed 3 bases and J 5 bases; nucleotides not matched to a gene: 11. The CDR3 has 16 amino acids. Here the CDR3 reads CASSFLRQGRVYGYTF. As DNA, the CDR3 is TGTGCCAGCAGCTTTTTAAGACAGGGGAGAGTGTATGGCTACACCTTC. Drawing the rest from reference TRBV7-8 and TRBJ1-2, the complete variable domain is GAGVSQSPRYKVAKRGQDVALRCDPISGHVSLFWYQQALGQGPEFLTYFQNEAQLDKSGLPSDRFFAERPEGSVSTLKIQRTQQEDSAVYLCASSFLRQGRVYGYTFGSGTRLTVV.

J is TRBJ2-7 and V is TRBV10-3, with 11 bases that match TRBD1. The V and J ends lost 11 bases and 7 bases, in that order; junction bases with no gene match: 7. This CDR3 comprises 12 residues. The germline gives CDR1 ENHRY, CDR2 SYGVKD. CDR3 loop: CAVGTGGGEQYF. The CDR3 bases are TGTGCCGTAGGGACAGGGGGTGGAGAGCAGTACTTC.

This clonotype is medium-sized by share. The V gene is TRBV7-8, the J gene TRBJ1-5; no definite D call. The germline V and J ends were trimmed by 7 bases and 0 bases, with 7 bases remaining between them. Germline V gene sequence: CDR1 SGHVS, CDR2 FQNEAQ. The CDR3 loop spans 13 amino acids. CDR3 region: CASKKGSNQPQHF. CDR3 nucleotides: TGTGCCAGCAAGAAGGGTAGCAATCAGCCCCAGCATTTT.

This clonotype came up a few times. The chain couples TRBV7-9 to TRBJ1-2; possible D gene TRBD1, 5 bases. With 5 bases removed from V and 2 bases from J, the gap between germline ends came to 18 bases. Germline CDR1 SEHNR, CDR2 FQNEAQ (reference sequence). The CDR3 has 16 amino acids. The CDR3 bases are TGTGCCAGCAGCCCCCTCACGGCAGGGAGAAACTATGGCTACACCTTC. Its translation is CASSPLTAGRNYGYTF.

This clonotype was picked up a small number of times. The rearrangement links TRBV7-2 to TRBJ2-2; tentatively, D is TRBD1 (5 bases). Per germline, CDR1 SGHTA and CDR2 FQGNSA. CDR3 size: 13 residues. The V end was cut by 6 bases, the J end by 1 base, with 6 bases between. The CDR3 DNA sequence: TGTGCCAGCAGAGGGGAGAACACCGGGGAGCTGTTTTTT. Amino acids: CASRGENTGELFF. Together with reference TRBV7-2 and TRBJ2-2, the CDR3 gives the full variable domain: GAGVSQSPSNKVTEKGKDVELRCDPISGHTALYWYRQSLGQGLEFLIYFQGNSAPDKSGLPSDRFSAERTGGSVSTLTIQRTQQEDSAVYLCASRGENTGELFFGEGSRLTVL.

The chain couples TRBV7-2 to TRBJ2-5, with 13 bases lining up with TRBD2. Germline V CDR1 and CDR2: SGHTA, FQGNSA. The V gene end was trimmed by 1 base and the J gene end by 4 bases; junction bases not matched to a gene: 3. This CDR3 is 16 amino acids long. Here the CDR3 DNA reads TGTGCCAGCAGCTTAGGGACTAGCGGGAGCCGAGAGACCCAGTACTTC. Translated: CASSLGTSGSRETQYF.

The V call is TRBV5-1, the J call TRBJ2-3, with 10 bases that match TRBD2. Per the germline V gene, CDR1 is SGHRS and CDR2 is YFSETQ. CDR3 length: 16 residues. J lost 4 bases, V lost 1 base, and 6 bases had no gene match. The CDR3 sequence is CASSLPPSGSADTQYF. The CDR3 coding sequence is TGCGCCAGCAGCTTGCCCCCTAGCGGGAGTGCAGATACGCAGTATTTT.

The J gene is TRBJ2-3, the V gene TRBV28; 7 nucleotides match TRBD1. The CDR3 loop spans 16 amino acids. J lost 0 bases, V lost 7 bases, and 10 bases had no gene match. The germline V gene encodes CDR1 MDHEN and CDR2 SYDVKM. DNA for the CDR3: TGTGCCAGCACCACGGTCAAGGGGGCTAGCACAGATACGCAGTATTTT. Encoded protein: CASTTVKGASTDTQYF.